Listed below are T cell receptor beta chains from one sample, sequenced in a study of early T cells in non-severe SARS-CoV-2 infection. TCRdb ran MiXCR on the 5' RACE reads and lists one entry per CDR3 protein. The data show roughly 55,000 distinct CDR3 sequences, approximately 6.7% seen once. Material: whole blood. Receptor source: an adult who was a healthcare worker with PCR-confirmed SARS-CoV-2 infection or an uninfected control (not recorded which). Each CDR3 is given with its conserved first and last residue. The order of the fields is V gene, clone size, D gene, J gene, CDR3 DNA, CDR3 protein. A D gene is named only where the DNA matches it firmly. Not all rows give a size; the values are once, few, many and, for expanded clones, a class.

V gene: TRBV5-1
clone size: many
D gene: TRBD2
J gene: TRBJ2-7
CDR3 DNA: TGCGCCAGCAGCTTGGTTAGCGGGGGGGCCTATTTCTACGAGCAGTACTTC
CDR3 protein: CASSLVSGGAYFYEQYF

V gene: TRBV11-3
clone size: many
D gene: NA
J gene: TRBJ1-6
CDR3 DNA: TGTGCCAGCAGCTTAGCACAGGGATTTTCACCCCTCCACTTT
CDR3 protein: CASSLAQGFSPLHF

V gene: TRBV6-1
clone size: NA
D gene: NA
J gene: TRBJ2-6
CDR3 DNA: TGTGCCAGCAGACAAAGAAGCTCTGGGGCCAACGTCCTGACTTTC
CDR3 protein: CASRQRSSGANVLTF

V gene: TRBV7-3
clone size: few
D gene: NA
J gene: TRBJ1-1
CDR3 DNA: TGTGCCAGCAGCTCCCGGGGAGGGGCGGGCACTGAAGCTTTCTTT
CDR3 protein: CASSSRGGAGTEAFF

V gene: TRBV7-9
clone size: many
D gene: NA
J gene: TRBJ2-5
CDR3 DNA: TGTGCCAGCAGCTTTGGGCAAGAGACCCAGTACTTC
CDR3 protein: CASSFGQETQYF

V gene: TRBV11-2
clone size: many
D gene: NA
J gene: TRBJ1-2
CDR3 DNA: TGTGCCAGCAGCCCGAAAGGGGGAGATGGCTACACCTTC
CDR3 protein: CASSPKGGDGYTF

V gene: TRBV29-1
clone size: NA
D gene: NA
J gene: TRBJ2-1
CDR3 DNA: TGCAGCGTTGACAGGGCGAATGAGCAGTTCTTC
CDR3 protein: CSVDRANEQFF

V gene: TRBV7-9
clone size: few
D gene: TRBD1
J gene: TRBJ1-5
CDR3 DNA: TGTGCCAGCAGCTTAGCGGGACAGCCGGGCAATCAGCCCCAGCATTTT
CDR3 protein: CASSLAGQPGNQPQHF

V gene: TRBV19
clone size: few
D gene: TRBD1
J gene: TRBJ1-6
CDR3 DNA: TGTGCCAGTGGACAGGGAGACTATAATTCACCCCTCCACTTT
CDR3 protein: CASGQGDYNSPLHF

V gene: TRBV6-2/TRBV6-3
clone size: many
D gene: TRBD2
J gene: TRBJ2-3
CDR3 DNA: TGTGCCAGCAAACTAGCGGGCACAGATACGCAGTATTTT
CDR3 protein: CASKLAGTDTQYF